These T cell receptor beta chains were read from a single sample in a study of blood T cells in healthy people across ages. TCRdb processed the 5' RACE reads anew with MiXCR; each CDR3 protein has one entry. The sample shows about 930,000 distinct CDR3 sequences, approximately 32% of them seen only once. These records were also assigned to another study, of T cells of mothers and their children.

Material: blood. Receptor source: a middle-aged woman in good health. CDR3s include the opening cysteine and the closing phenylalanine or tryptophan. D genes are given only for firm matches. Clone size, where shown, is once, few, many, or a class for clones that have expanded.

j_call	v_call	clone_size	cdr3_length	d_call	cdr3_aa	cdr3_nt
TRBJ1-5	TRBV20-1	few	16	TRBD1	CSARERTGGFNQPQHF	TGCAGTGCTAGAGAGAGGACAGGGGGATTTAATCAGCCCCAGCATTTT
TRBJ2-1	TRBV3-1	many	15	.	CASSQDMKGGNEQFF	TGTGCCAGCAGCCAAGATATGAAGGGAGGCAATGAGCAGTTCTTC
TRBJ2-7	TRBV28	many	14	.	CASTGGQPPYEQYF	TGTGCCAGCACCGGGGGACAGCCCCCCTACGAGCAGTACTTC
TRBJ2-1	TRBV5-5	few	14	.	CASSSARVGNEQFF	TGTGCCAGCAGCTCGGCCAGGGTTGGCAATGAGCAGTTCTTC
TRBJ1-2	TRBV6-5	few	13	TRBD1	CATRTGARNGYTF	TGTGCCACGCGAACAGGGGCACGTAATGGCTACACCTTC
TRBJ2-7	TRBV7-9	.	15	.	CASSHGGLAPYEQYF	TGTGCCAGCAGCCACGGAGGTCTAGCCCCCTACGAGCAGTACTTC
TRBJ1-1	TRBV28	.	11	.	CATVTNTEACF	TGTGCTACAGTAACTAACACTGAAGCTTGCTTT
TRBJ1-3	TRBV15	.	15	.	CATSRDPELGNTIYF	TGTGCCACCAGCAGAGATCCGGAGCTTGGAAACACCATATATTTT
TRBJ1-2	TRBV4-1	.	17	TRBD1	CASSQGQGASGNYGYTF	TGCGCCAGCAGCCAGGGACAGGGGGCGAGTGGTAACTATGGCTACACCTTC
TRBJ1-4	TRBV20-1	.	14	.	CSASRHPWNEKLFF	TGCAGTGCTAGTCGCCACCCATGGAATGAAAAACTGTTTTTT
TRBJ2-3	TRBV5-1	.	14	.	CASSLGEYIDTQYF	TGCGCCAGCAGCTTGGGAGAATACATAGATACGCAGTATTTT
TRBJ1-2	TRBV29-1	many	14	TRBD1	CSVELGQADYGYTF	TGCAGCGTCGAACTAGGACAGGCCGACTATGGCTACACCTTC